The 8 T cell receptor beta chains reported below all come from one sample, sequenced in a study of shared clonotypes between healthy human individuals (dated by TCRdb to the early 2020s). The method was the immunoSEQ multiplex PCR assay. Here the immuneACCESS table is served through TCRdb, limited to in-frame sequences with V and J called. Missing clones are a known gap in these copies; in checked studies unresolved V genes cover under half, and the rest lacks a known reason. The sample has roughly 2.5 million clones on record, more than 80% of them singletons. Jointly, the top ten make up 0.11% to 0.15% of the sample. The specimen sequenced was naive CD4+ T cells sorted from blood. In light of the paper, this sample's cell subset or site label describes: CD45RA+ positively selected. These receptors all stem from a man between 18 and 29 years old in good health.

The V and J genes are TRBV10-3 and TRBJ2-7; perhaps TRBD2 as D (6 bases). Germline V lookup: CDR1 ENHRY, CDR2 SYGVKD. This CDR3 has 14 residues. V lost 4 bases to trimming and J lost 3 bases, with 13 bases between them. Written as DNA, the CDR3 is TGTGCCATCAGTGGGGGGACTGTGAACTACGAGCAGTACTTC. It encodes CAISGGTVNYEQYF.

On this clone itself: The same CDR3 can be traced to other DNA sequences in this sample. The chain is built from TRBV6-5 and TRBJ2-7, with 10 bases fitting TRBD2. Germline V gives CDR1 MNHEY, CDR2 SVGAGI. The CDR3 is 16 amino acids. Trimming at V came to 0 bases and at J to 4 bases, leaving 6 bases not matched to a gene. CDR3 nucleotide sequence: TGTGCCAGCAGTTACTCGGGGCTAGCGGGAGTGTACGAGCAGTACTTC. This encodes CASSYSGLAGVYEQYF.

V and J are TRBV20-1 and TRBJ2-7; D perhaps matches TRBD1 (6 bases). V was pared by 5 bases and J by 5 bases, with 7 bases between. CDR1 and CDR2 from the germline V gene are DFQATT and SNEGSKA (reference sequence). The CDR3 length is 10 residues. The CDR3 is CSAWTDEQYF. The CDR3, as DNA: TGCAGTGCTTGGACAGACGAGCAGTACTTC.

This chain's CDR3 is CASSFGTRNTEAFF. The CDR3 region has the DNA TGTGCCAGCAGTTTTGGCACGCGGAACACTGAAGCTTTCTTT. V is TRBV27 and J is TRBJ1-1; no clear D. V lost 3 bases, J lost 1 base, and 9 bases lay in between. This CDR3 has 14 residues. Germline V CDR1 and CDR2: MNHEY, SMNVEV (reference sequence).

The rearrangement links TRBV2 to TRBJ2-7, with D uncertain. The germline V gene has CDR1 SNHLY and CDR2 FYNNEI. Trimming left V 2 bases short and J 6 bases short, with 8 bases between. The CDR3 has 12 amino acids. This CDR3 reads CASSENLGEQYF. In DNA, the CDR3 is TGTGCCAGCAGTGAAAATCTGGGCGAGCAGTACTTC.

The chain couples TRBV11-1 to TRBJ2-5, with 8 bases aligning to TRBD1. Germline assignment: CDR1 SGHAT and CDR2 FQDESV (reference sequence). J was trimmed by 5 bases and V by 2 bases; bases with no gene match: 1. The CDR3 has 13 residues. CDR3 DNA sequence: TGTGCCAGCAGCTTACCAGGGGGCGAGACCCAGTACTTC. Its translation: CASSLPGGETQYF.

The chain's CDR3 is CSVAGQLYEQYF. CDR3 DNA sequence: TGCAGCGTCGCAGGGCAGCTCTACGAGCAGTACTTC. This chain joins TRBV29-1 and TRBJ2-7; TRBD1 is a possible D gene (5 bases). Trimming took off 6 bases at V and 3 bases at J, with 12 bases between the two ends. Germline CDR1 SQVTM, CDR2 ANQGSEA. The CDR3 extends over 12 amino acids.

This clone has just one count. The genes are TRBV6-1 and TRBJ1-1; no firm D call. The V end was cut by 7 bases, the J end by 1 base, with 10 bases between. The CDR3 runs to 13 residues. Germline CDR1 is MNHNS and CDR2 is SASEGT. The CDR3 nucleotides read TGTGCCAGCATCGGGCAGGCGAACACTGAAGCTTTCTTT. It translates to CASIGQANTEAFF.